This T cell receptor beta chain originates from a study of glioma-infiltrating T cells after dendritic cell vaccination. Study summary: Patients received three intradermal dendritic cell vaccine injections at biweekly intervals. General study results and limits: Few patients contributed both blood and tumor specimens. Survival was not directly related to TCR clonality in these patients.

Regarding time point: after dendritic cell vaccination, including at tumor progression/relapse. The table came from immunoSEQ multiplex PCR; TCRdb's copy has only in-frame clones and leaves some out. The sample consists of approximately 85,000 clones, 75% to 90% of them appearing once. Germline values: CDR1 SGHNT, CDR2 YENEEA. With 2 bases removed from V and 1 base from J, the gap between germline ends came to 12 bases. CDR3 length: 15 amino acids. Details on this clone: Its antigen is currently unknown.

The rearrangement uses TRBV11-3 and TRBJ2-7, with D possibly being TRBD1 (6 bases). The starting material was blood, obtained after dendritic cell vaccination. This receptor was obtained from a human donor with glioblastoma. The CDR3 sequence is CASSLTSGVSYEQYF. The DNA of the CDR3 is TGTGCCAGCAGCTTAACCTCAGGGGTATCCTACGAGCAGTACTTC.